This TCR beta chain was documented in a study of beta chain features in type 1 diabetes. Trimming removed 1 base at V and 6 bases at J, with 10 bases between. The germline gives CDR1 SEHNR, CDR2 FQNEAQ (reference sequence). This CDR3 has 13 amino acids. Study-level points and caveats: The naive, central memory and Treg TCRB repertoires of patients appeared to be more similar to one another than those of healthy donors. TCRB CDR3s from Type 1 diabetes patients were moderately but significantly shorter in all four CD4+ subsets. Possibly, sequencing cDNA over-represented cells that had high TCR expression levels. Shorter templates may be favored by PCR, equally so in patients and controls.

The authors reverse transcribed all of the isolated RNA, so sequencing captured expressed TCRB transcripts. Here immunoSEQ multiplex PCR was the method, and the copy in TCRdb shows in-frame clones only, minus some. In the table there are roughly 160,000 clones, roughly 8% of which are singletons. This clone was found a few times. No antigen is known for it. The authors sorted CD4+ naive, central memory, regulatory and stem cell-like memory cells via CD45RO/CCR7/CD25/CD127/CD95/CD27. The clonotype was recovered from a middle-aged woman with type 1 diabetes. The rearrangement uses TRBV7-9 and TRBJ2-7; no reliable D call. The sequenced material came from central memory CD4+ T cells from blood. The CDR3 sequence: CASSLVTISEQYF. The CDR3 DNA sequence: TGTGCCAGCAGCTTAGTTACAATCTCCGAGCAGTACTTC. The full variable domain, with the rest looked up from reference TRBV7-9 and TRBJ2-7, is DTGVSQNPRHKITKRGQNVTFRCDPISEHNRLYWYRQTLGQGPEFLTYFQNEAQLEKSRLLSDRFSAERPKGSFSTLEIQRTEQGDSAMYLCASSLVTISEQYFGPGTRLTVT.